Each of the 27 T cell receptor beta chains below was sequenced from the same sample in a study of shared clonotypes between healthy human individuals. Using immunoSEQ multiplex PCR, the repertoire was profiled, and TCRdb retains in-frame clones only, with some absent. This repertoire shows millions of clones, about 95% found once; its top ten account for under 0.15%. Sequenced: naive CD4+ T cells sorted from blood. Stated subset: CD45RA+ positively selected. These receptors were taken from a man younger than 35 in good health.

V gene TRBV5-1 combines with J gene TRBJ2-5; 14 bases are a match to TRBD2. J gave up 5 bases and V 0 bases, and 6 bases lay outside the gene matches. Germline V gene sequence: CDR1 SGHRS, CDR2 YFSETQ. This CDR3 is built from 17 residues. In DNA form, the CDR3 reads TGCGCCAGCAGCTTGGGACTAGCGGGAGGGATTAGCGAGACCCAGTACTTC. Protein: CASSLGLAGGISETQYF.

The chain has TRBV6-5 and TRBJ1-5; D remains unclear. The germline V and J ends were trimmed by 5 bases and 0 bases, with 11 bases remaining between them. CDR1 MNHEY and CDR2 SVGAGI come from the germline V gene. There are 15 residues in the CDR3. As DNA, the CDR3 is TGTGCCAGCAGTAATGGGATTCATAGCAATCAGCCCCAGCATTTT. Amino acids: CASSNGIHSNQPQHF.

A word on this clone: Here the CDR3 omits its conserved ending phenylalanine or tryptophan, so a read error is the likely source. Because the CDR3's place on the DNA is in doubt, the DNA is left out and the CDR3 is given as listed by TCRdb. V is TRBV5-4 and J is TRBJ2-4; the D segment call TRBD2 is taken from the table without a DNA check. The CDR3 extends over 13 residues, inclusive of both ends. Germline-derived CDR1 and CDR2 are SGHNT and YYREEE (reference sequence). The CDR3 protein is CASSLDLGLGELL.

A single count supports this clone. This chain links TRBV5-4 with TRBJ2-2; D perhaps matches TRBD1 (5 bases). CDR1 SGHNT and CDR2 YYREEE come from the germline V gene (reference sequence). V was pared by 4 bases and J by 8 bases, with 21 bases between. The CDR3 totals 16 residues. The DNA for the CDR3 is TGTGCCAGCAGCCTTGGGGCAAATCAAGTTAGGGGGGAGCTGTTTTTT. This sequence encodes CASSLGANQVRGELFF. Supplemented by reference TRBV5-4 and TRBJ2-2, the full variable domain reads ETGVTQSPTHLIKTRGQQVTLRCSSQSGHNTVSWYQQALGQGPQFIFQYYREEENGRGNFPPRFSGLQFPNYSSELNVNALELDDSALYLCASSLGANQVRGELFFGEGSRLTVL.

This chain connects TRBV7-2 to TRBJ1-1; a weak D match, TRBD1 (5 bases). Trimming shortened V by 0 bases and J by 10 bases, and 15 bases separated the two germline ends. The CDR3 spans 14 residues. Germline values: CDR1 SGHTA, CDR2 FQGNSA. The CDR3 is CASSLAWGPQTAFF. The CDR3, as DNA: TGTGCCAGCAGCTTAGCGTGGGGCCCCCAAACAGCTTTCTTT.

The rearrangement links TRBV28 to TRBJ1-5; D remains ambiguous. The CDR3 contains 16 residues. The V and J ends lost 6 bases and 2 bases respectively, with 17 bases between them. Germline CDR1 reads MDHEN; CDR2 reads SYDVKM. The CDR3: CASRNSVGKGNQPQHF. The CDR3 DNA sequence: TGTGCCAGCAGGAATTCAGTGGGCAAGGGCAATCAGCCCCAGCATTTT.

With respect to this clone: The sample carries other DNA sequences with the same CDR3. The chain is built from TRBV7-9 and TRBJ2-3; D uncertain. The CDR3 is 12 residues long. CDR1 is SEHNR, CDR2 FQNEAQ, per germline (reference sequence). V was clipped by 5 bases and J by 2 bases, with 5 bases between them. The CDR3 sequence: CASSPNTDTQYF. The CDR3 region has the DNA TGTGCCAGCAGCCCTAACACAGATACGCAGTATTTT.

The V call is TRBV28, the J call TRBJ1-5, with D possibly TRBD1 on 6 matching bases. Per germline, CDR1 MDHEN and CDR2 SYDVKM. This CDR3 region has 17 residues. Trimming pared 2 bases from V and 3 bases from J, leaving 17 bases between. The chain's CDR3 is CASSLISVRGYNQPQHF. For the CDR3, the DNA is TGTGCCAGCAGTTTAATCTCTGTCAGGGGATACAATCAGCCCCAGCATTTT.

This clone was recorded once. The J gene is TRBJ2-3, the V gene TRBV7-9, with 8 bases that match TRBD2. The ends lost 6 bases at V and 3 bases at J; junction bases unmatched: 8. Germline V gene lookup returns CDR1 SEHNR and CDR2 FQNEAQ (reference sequence). The CDR3 consists of 15 residues. CDR3 sequence: CASSAGRAETDTQYF. Here the CDR3 DNA reads TGTGCCAGCAGTGCCGGGAGGGCCGAAACAGATACGCAGTATTTT.

The chain combines TRBV4-3 with TRBJ2-2; 12 bases align to TRBD2. The V segment lost 0 bases and the J segment 5 bases; nucleotides outside the gene matches: 4. There are 17 residues in the CDR3. CDR1 and CDR2 from the germline V gene are LGHNA and YSLEER. The CDR3 region has the DNA TGCGCCAGCAGCCAAGATCGTACTAGCGGGAGGACCGGGGAGCTGTTTTTT. Translated: CASSQDRTSGRTGELFF.

This chain joins TRBV11-2 and TRBJ1-2; D is ambiguous. Germline-derived CDR1 and CDR2 are SGHAT and FQNNGV. Between the trimmed V and J ends, which lost 1 base and 8 bases, there was a span of 5 bases. The CDR3 totals 11 residues. The CDR3 bases are TGTGCCAGCAGCTTAGGGATCGGCTACACCTTC. It is translated as CASSLGIGYTF.

The genes are TRBV25-1 and TRBJ2-3; D call uncertain. This CDR3 region has 12 residues. In germline, CDR1 is MGHDK, CDR2 SYGVNS. The ends were cut back, 10 bases at V and 0 bases at J, with 8 bases in the middle. Here the CDR3 reads CATGTSTDTQYF. The DNA for the CDR3 is TGTGCCACAGGAACAAGCACAGATACGCAGTATTTT.

The V call is TRBV2, the J call TRBJ1-2; 12 bases match TRBD1. The CDR3 length is 15 residues. CDR1 is SNHLY and CDR2 is FYNNEI in the germline V gene. The V segment lost 4 bases and the J segment 2 bases; nucleotides outside the gene matches: 2. In nucleotides, the CDR3 is TGTGCCAGCAGTGTTGGGACAGGGGGCAACTATGGCTACACCTTC. Translated, it gives CASSVGTGGNYGYTF.

This chain joins TRBV5-8 and TRBJ1-5, with D possibly TRBD1 on 5 matching bases. Per the germline V gene, CDR1 is SGHTS and CDR2 is YDEGEE. The V end was cut by 0 bases, the J end by 5 bases, with 18 bases between. This CDR3 region has 17 residues. The CDR3 here is CASSLAAGAESYQPQHF. In nucleotides, the CDR3 is TGTGCCAGCAGCTTGGCCGCCGGGGCGGAGTCATATCAGCCCCAGCATTTT.

The rearrangement links TRBV10-3 to TRBJ2-7, with no clear D. Germline CDR1 and CDR2: ENHRY and SYGVKD. The CDR3 extends over 15 amino acids. V was clipped by 2 bases and J by 0 bases, with 11 bases between them. The CDR3 region is CAISEGGSLSYEQYF. The CDR3 DNA reads as TGTGCCATCAGTGAGGGTGGCTCCCTCTCCTACGAGCAGTACTTC.

The rearrangement joins TRBV4-1 to TRBJ2-5, with TRBD2 matching over 8 bases. Germline V lookup: CDR1 MGHRA, CDR2 YSYEKL. J lost 5 bases, V lost 1 base, and 9 bases had no gene match. The length of the CDR3 is 16 residues. The chain's CDR3 is CASSQGPGGGAETQYF. The DNA for the CDR3 is TGCGCCAGCAGCCAAGGCCCCGGGGGGGGCGCTGAGACCCAGTACTTC.

This clone showed up just once. The chain is built from TRBV4-3 and TRBJ1-1, with 11 bases matching TRBD1. The V segment lost 5 bases and the J segment 4 bases; nucleotides outside the gene matches: 6. The germline V gene has CDR1 LGHNA and CDR2 YSLEER. CDR3 length: 15 residues. The CDR3 DNA follows: TGCGCCAGCAGCTGGCCGGGACAGGGGGTCACTGAAGCTTTCTTT. This gives the protein CASSWPGQGVTEAFF.

This chain joins TRBV7-9 and TRBJ2-1, with D possibly being TRBD2 (6 bases). V lost 5 bases to trimming and J lost 6 bases, with 14 bases between them. This CDR3 is 14 amino acids long. Germline V gene data show CDR1 as SEHNR and CDR2 as FQNEAQ (reference sequence). Here the CDR3 DNA reads TGTGCCAGCAGCGACCGGGACTCTGGCAATGAGCAGTTCTTC. Encoded protein: CASSDRDSGNEQFF.

V is TRBV19 and J is TRBJ1-4, with TRBD1 identical over 8 bases. The CDR3 spans 18 residues. Per germline, CDR1 LNHDA and CDR2 SQIVND (reference sequence). V lost 5 bases and J lost 1; bases outside the gene matches: 12. As DNA, the CDR3 is TGTGCCAGTAGTTCCCTCCCCAGGGGGCCGGGAACTAATGAAAAACTGTTTTTT. Protein product: CASSSLPRGPGTNEKLFF. The whole variable domain, remainder taken from reference TRBV19 and TRBJ1-4, is DGGITQSPKYLFRKEGQNVTLSCEQNLNHDAMYWYRQDPGQGLRLIYYSQIVNDFQKGDIAEGYSVSREKKESFPLTVTSAQKNPTAFYLCASSSLPRGPGTNEKLFFGSGTQLSVL.

The chain is built from TRBV28 and TRBJ2-7; D could derive from TRBD1 or TRBD2 (6 bases each). CDR1 and CDR2 from the germline V gene are MDHEN and SYDVKM. Trimming took off 8 bases at V and 2 bases at J, with 16 bases between the two ends. The CDR3 runs to 14 residues. CDR3 residues: CASWGAGRTYEQYF. CDR3 DNA sequence: TGTGCCAGCTGGGGGGCGGGACGGACCTACGAGCAGTACTTC.

The chain combines TRBV6-4 with TRBJ2-7; D not certain. The CDR3 has 12 residues. Trimming pared 9 bases from V and 3 bases from J, leaving 12 bases between. Germline V gene sequence: CDR1 MRHNA, CDR2 SNTAGT. In DNA, the CDR3 is TGTGCCAGTCGGCGGAGCGTCTACGAGCAGTACTTC. Protein: CASRRSVYEQYF.

This chain connects TRBV5-1 to TRBJ1-5; no clear D gene. Trimming took 0 bases from V and 2 from J, leaving 9 bases between them. The CDR3 loop spans 15 amino acids. Germline CDR1 is SGHRS and CDR2 is YFSETQ. Here the CDR3 reads CASSLDSPGNQPQHF. CDR3 coding DNA: TGCGCCAGCAGCTTGGACTCGCCAGGCAATCAGCCCCAGCATTTT.

The J gene is TRBJ2-2, the V gene TRBV2; 9 bases agree with TRBD2. V shed 2 bases, J shed 5 bases, and the junction held 6 bases outside the gene matches. CDR1 and CDR2 from the germline V gene are SNHLY and FYNNEI. CDR3 length equals 16 residues. CDR3 sequence (DNA): TGTGCCAGCAGTGAATTTAGCGGGGGCGGGACCGGGGAGCTGTTTTTT. Translation gives CASSEFSGGGTGELFF.

The J gene is TRBJ2-5, the V gene TRBV15; 8 bases match TRBD1. CDR3 length equals 15 residues. V gave up 1 base and J gave up 1 base; unmatched junction bases: 2. CDR1 LNHNV and CDR2 YYDKDF come from the germline V gene (reference sequence). The CDR3: CATSRVQGVQETQYF. CDR3 nucleotides: TGTGCCACCAGCAGAGTACAGGGGGTCCAAGAGACCCAGTACTTC.

The V gene is TRBV5-1, the J gene TRBJ2-2; D unresolved. Germline values: CDR1 SGHRS, CDR2 YFSETQ. Trimming removed 2 bases from V and 1 base from J, with 9 bases in between. The CDR3 spans 15 residues. CDR3: CASSFLSENTGELFF. For the CDR3, the DNA is TGCGCCAGCAGCTTTCTATCAGAGAACACCGGGGAGCTGTTTTTT.

The rearrangement joins TRBV15 to TRBJ2-7; perhaps TRBD1 as D (5 bases). V was trimmed by 1 base and J by 0 bases, leaving 10 bases between them. Germline CDR1 LNHNV, CDR2 YYDKDF (reference sequence). The CDR3 covers 15 residues. The CDR3 protein is CATSRGKGFSYEQYF. The CDR3 DNA reads TGTGCCACCAGCAGAGGAAAGGGGTTCTCCTACGAGCAGTACTTC.

The V gene is TRBV9, the J gene TRBJ2-5; no reliable D call. Germline V CDR1 and CDR2: SGDLS, YYNGEE. Trimming shortened V by 3 bases and J by 5 bases, and 8 bases separated the two germline ends. CDR3 length: 12 residues. CDR3 in amino acids: CASSGGRETQYF. The DNA of the CDR3 is TGTGCCAGCAGCGGTGGTAGGGAGACCCAGTACTTC.